This record covers a single T cell receptor (beta chain). The length of the CDR3 is 16 residues. This sample is drawn from a study of technical replicates of blood from a few donors. Clones were read by immunoSEQ multiplex PCR, and TCRdb kept only the in-frame ones, dropping some. Among 98,000 or so clones listed, about 94% were seen once. This rearrangement joins TRBV12-1 to TRBJ2-4; TRBD1, the table's D call, was not compared with the DNA. TRBV12-1 is annotated as a pseudogene. Specimen: T cells isolated from PBMCs. This clonotype originated in a human donor in good health. CDR3 region: CASSLDRASKEGIQYF. DNA of the CDR3: TGTGCCAGCAGCTTGGACAGGGCGTCAAAGGAGGGCATTCAGTACTTC.